The clone carrying this T cell receptor (beta chain) has a count of ten or more. Amplification targeted TCR beta CDR3 regions from RNA transcripts. The HTBI set primed first-round TCR CDR3 RT-PCR. TCRdb used MiXCR to reprocess the multiplex PCR reads, holding one entry per CDR3 protein. Of over 250,000 distinct CDR3 sequences listed, less than 30% are singletons. These data are taken from a study of T cells in Graves' hyperthyroidism and ophthalmopathy. The CDR3 loop spans 14 amino acids. V was clipped by 2 bases and J by 6 bases; unmatched bases: 4. CDR1 and CDR2 (germline): MDHEN, SYDVKM. Lactation, pregnancy, other autoimmune disease or uncontrolled infection excluded patients.

This receptor was obtained from a man between 40 and 49 years old with Graves' hyperthyroidism that later progressed to Graves' ophthalmopathy. The specimen sequenced was blood. V and J are TRBV28 and TRBJ2-7, with TRBD1 matching over 10 bases. The CDR3 sequence is CASSLRQGASEQYF. The CDR3 nucleotides are TGTGCCAGCAGTTTAAGACAGGGGGCAAGCGAGCAGTACTTC.